The entry that follows covers one T cell receptor beta chain sequence. The sample is drawn from a study of cytomegalovirus exposure and HLA in healthy donors. Researchers ran the PCR with 60 Vbeta and 13 Jbeta primers. Clones were read by immunoSEQ multiplex PCR, and TCRdb kept only the in-frame ones, dropping some. The data hold 150,000 to 200,000 clones, with around 80% observed a single time. This CDR3 is 14 amino acids long. V was pared by 2 bases and J by 3 bases, with 8 bases between. Germline CDR1 and CDR2: KGHSH and LQKENI. The receptor's source is a young man in good health and CMV-seronegative. The chain combines TRBV18 with TRBJ1-5, with D perhaps TRBD1 (5 bases). Sequenced input: PBMCs. The CDR3: CASSPGGLNQPQHF. The CDR3 DNA follows: TGTGCCAGCTCACCAGGGGGACTCAATCAGCCCCAGCATTTT.